Listed below are T cell receptor beta chains from one sample, sequenced in a study of technical replicates of blood from several donors. Data came from immunoSEQ multiplex PCR; TCRdb stores just in-frame clones and leaves some out. In the table there are nearly 80,000 clones, about 96% of which are singletons. Sequenced: T cells isolated from PBMCs. The receptors stem from a human donor in good health. CDR3s include the opening cysteine and the closing phenylalanine or tryptophan. The D gene is left open where the match is weak. Only some rows state a clone size, as once, few, many or a class for expanded clones.

v_gene	abundance	d_gene	j_gene	CDR3aa	CDR3nt
TRBV5-1	.	TRBD2	TRBJ2-1	CASSLPKREGMNEQFF	TGCGCCAGCAGCTTGCCAAAGCGGGAGGGCATGAATGAGCAGTTCTTC
TRBV4-3	.	.	TRBJ2-1	CASSLASVSAYEQFF	TGCGCCAGCAGCCTAGCTAGCGTCTCGGCGTATGAGCAGTTCTTC
TRBV19	.	.	TRBJ1-2	CASSQERKGAGGGYTF	TGTGCCAGTAGTCAAGAACGGAAGGGTGCCGGAGGGGGCTACACCTTC
TRBV28	.	.	TRBJ2-3	CASRQGISDTQYF	TGTGCCAGCAGGCAGGGTATCTCAGATACGCAGTATTTT
TRBV5-4	.	TRBD1	TRBJ2-3	CASSEDRSTDTQYF	TGTGCCAGCAGCGAGGACAGGAGCACAGATACGCAGTATTTT
TRBV30	.	.	TRBJ1-2	CAWSVGPDSIDGYTF	TGTGCCTGGAGTGTAGGTCCAGACTCGATCGATGGCTACACCTTC
TRBV11-3	.	TRBD1	TRBJ1-2	CASSQLTGPNYGYTF	TGTGCCAGCAGCCAATTGACAGGGCCTAACTATGGCTACACCTTC
TRBV5-1	.	.	TRBJ2-7	CASSLLGAWEQYF	TGCGCCAGCAGCTTGCTTGGGGCGTGGGAGCAGTACTTC
TRBV19	.	.	TRBJ1-2	CASSIIEGYSYGYTF	TGTGCCAGTAGTATCATCGAGGGATACTCCTATGGCTACACCTTC
TRBV7-9	.	TRBD1	TRBJ2-7	CASSATRYGTGPTYEQYF	TGTGCCAGCAGCGCAACACGGTACGGGACAGGGCCAACCTACGAGCAGTACTTC
TRBV30	.	.	TRBJ1-4	CAWTATNEKLFF	TGTGCCTGGACAGCAACTAATGAAAAACTGTTTTTT
TRBV30	.	.	TRBJ1-5	CAWSVQGNQPQHF	TGTGCCTGGAGTGTCCAGGGCAATCAGCCCCAGCATTTT
TRBV5-1	.	.	TRBJ2-2	CASSLAGTSNTGELFF	TGCGCCAGCAGCTTGGCTGGGACATCGAACACCGGGGAGCTGTTTTTT
TRBV28	.	TRBD1	TRBJ2-7	CASRGQGVHEQYF	TGTGCCAGCAGGGGACAGGGTGTCCACGAGCAGTACTTC
TRBV27	.	.	TRBJ1-1	CASSLSRGMNTEAFF	TGTGCCAGCAGTTTGAGCAGGGGTATGAACACTGAAGCTTTCTTT
TRBV7-2	.	.	TRBJ1-5	CASSLEFGGISNQPQHF	TGTGCCAGCAGCTTGGAATTCGGGGGGATAAGCAATCAGCCCCAGCATTTT
TRBV28	.	TRBD1	TRBJ2-2	CASRDSGGEGGELFF	TGTGCCAGCAGGGATTCAGGGGGCGAAGGCGGGGAGCTGTTTTTT
TRBV16	.	.	TRBJ2-1	CASSPDRNEQFF	TGTGCCAGCAGCCCCGATCGGAATGAGCAGTTCTTC
TRBV4-2	.	.	TRBJ2-1	CASSQYEGGILYNEQFF	TGTGCCAGCAGCCAATATGAGGGCGGGATCCTATACAATGAGCAGTTCTTC
TRBV13	once	.	TRBJ2-7	CASSLFGLGRGSYEQYF	TGTGCCAGCAGCTTATTTGGTCTAGGGCGGGGATCCTACGAGCAGTACTTC
TRBV6-1	once	.	TRBJ1-2	CASSWRTGGDGGYTF	TGTGCCAGCAGCTGGCGGACCGGGGGGGATGGTGGCTACACCTTC
TRBV2	.	.	TRBJ2-2	CASSRPGQILTGELFF	TGTGCCAGCAGTCGACCGGGACAAATCTTAACCGGGGAGCTGTTTTTT
TRBV6-5	.	TRBD1	TRBJ2-7	CASSRTGGNEQYF	TGTGCCAGCAGCAGGACAGGGGGGAACGAGCAGTACTTC
TRBV5-4	.	.	TRBJ2-3	CASSLATDTQYF	TGTGCCAGCAGCTTAGCAACAGATACGCAGTATTTT
TRBV30	few	TRBD2	TRBJ2-2	CAWSSGRAPGELFF	TGTGCCTGGAGTAGCGGGAGGGCCCCCGGGGAGCTGTTTTTT
TRBV27	.	.	TRBJ1-4	CASSLSRVDGEKLFF	TGTGCCAGCAGTTTATCCAGGGTGGACGGTGAAAAACTGTTTTTT
TRBV5-1	.	.	TRBJ1-1	CASSPDTNTEAFF	TGCGCCAGCAGCCCGGACACGAACACTGAAGCTTTCTTT
TRBV2	.	TRBD1	TRBJ1-2	CASSRQGWDGYTF	TGTGCCAGCAGCAGACAGGGATGGGATGGCTACACCTTC
TRBV25-1	.	TRBD2	TRBJ2-7	CASSELAGPVGEQYF	TGTGCCAGCAGTGAGCTAGCGGGACCCGTCGGCGAGCAGTACTTC
TRBV28	.	.	TRBJ1-5	CASSFLDMSNQPQHF	TGTGCCAGCAGTTTTTTGGACATGAGCAATCAGCCCCAGCATTTT